These 12 T cell receptor beta chains originate from one sample sequenced in a study of blood T cells in healthy people across ages. A second PCR, run for roughly 7 to 12 cycles, used a sample-barcoded 5' primer plus a J-beta primer mix. MiXCR, applied by TCRdb to the 5' RACE reads, yields one record per CDR3 protein. This sample yields approximately 680,000 distinct CDR3 sequences, of which about 30% are seen a single time; about 16% belongs to the top ten. Sequencing was performed on blood. The receptors come from a woman of 80 years or more in good health.

The chain employs TRBV2 and TRBJ2-7; a possible D gene is TRBD1 (5 bases). CDR3 length equals 16 residues. Germline V gene lookup returns CDR1 SNHLY and CDR2 FYNNEI. Trimming stripped 7 bases from V and 5 bases from J, with 24 bases between. Written as DNA, the CDR3 is TGTGCCAGCACCGCCCAGGGATCGCTTCGATATCACGAGCAGTACTTC. It codes for CASTAQGSLRYHEQYF.

Only a few counts were recorded for this clonotype. A read error may be the cause here, since a much bigger clone is one base away. This chain uses TRBV6-2 or TRBV6-3 with TRBJ2-7; possible D gene TRBD1, 6 bases. The CDR3 loop spans 14 amino acids. CDR1 MNHEY and CDR2 SVGEGT come from the germline V gene. The DNA for the CDR3 is TGTGCCAGCAGGTACTCAGGCAGGGGCTACGAGCAGTACTTC. Residues: CASRYSGRGYEQYF.

This clonotype was detected a few times. The chain has TRBV20-1 and TRBJ1-1; the D gene is possibly TRBD1 (5 bases). V lost 1 base and J 11 bases, leaving 17 bases between the germline ends. In germline, CDR1 is DFQATT, CDR2 SNEGSKA (reference sequence). The CDR3 has 13 amino acids. CDR3 in amino acids: CSARGSQRGDAFF. The DNA of the CDR3 is TGCAGTGCTAGAGGCTCGCAGCGCGGGGACGCTTTCTTT.

This clonotype was detected many times. The chain is built from TRBV24-1 and TRBJ2-3; D is uncertain. Germline lookup yields CDR1 KGHDR and CDR2 SFDVKD. The CDR3 runs 15 residues. Between the trimmed V and J ends, which lost 5 bases and 3 bases, there was a span of 14 bases. The CDR3 DNA reads as TGTGCCACCAGTGCGGCGAGTGGATTGACAGATACGCAGTATTTT. Amino acids: CATSAASGLTDTQYF.

The rearrangement uses TRBV5-1 and TRBJ2-7; TRBD1 might be the D (6 bases). There are 21 residues in the CDR3. The V end was cut by 0 bases, the J end by 0 bases, with 28 bases between. The germline CDR1 and CDR2 sequences are SGHRS and YFSETQ. The CDR3 region is CASSLAGTQGHGIRSSYEQYF. The CDR3 DNA reads TGCGCCAGCAGCTTGGCCGGGACGCAGGGGCACGGAATTAGGAGCTCCTACGAGCAGTACTTC.

As concerns this clonotype: At one of its ends the junction is not consistent with the germline gene, which may arise from a read error. The chain couples TRBV7-2 to TRBJ2-6, with 8 bases aligning to TRBD1. The germline V gene has CDR1 SGHTA and CDR2 FQGNSA. The CDR3 has 18 amino acids. The CDR3 is CASSPGTGSRSGANVRTF. CDR3 in DNA: TGTGCCAGCAGCCCAGGGACAGGTTCGCGCTCTGGGGCCAACGTCCGGACTTTC.

The chain combines TRBV6-1 with TRBJ2-3; weak D call: TRBD2 (6 bases). Germline CDR1 reads MNHNS; CDR2 reads SASEGT. The CDR3 contains 10 residues. V was cut by 8 bases and J by 6 bases, with 6 bases left in between. CDR3: CASGGDTQYF. The CDR3 nucleotides are TGTGCCAGCGGAGGGGATACGCAGTATTTT.

This clonotype was picked up many times. The chain links TRBV7-2 to TRBJ2-1, with 10 nucleotides matching TRBD2. V lost 5 bases to trimming and J lost 6 bases; unmatched junction nucleotides: 13. Germline CDR1 reads SGHTA; CDR2 reads FQGNSA. CDR3 length: 17 residues. The CDR3 bases are TGTGCCAGCAGCCCGGGAAGGAGCGGGGGGGCTGGCAATGAGCAGTTCTTC. Its translation is CASSPGRSGGAGNEQFF. Supplemented by reference TRBV7-2 and TRBJ2-1, the full variable domain reads GAGVSQSPSNKVTEKGKDVELRCDPISGHTALYWYRQSLGQGLEFLIYFQGNSAPDKSGLPSDRFSAERTGGSVSTLTIQRTQQEDSAVYLCASSPGRSGGAGNEQFFGPGTRLTVL.

There are a few counts of this clonotype. The chain couples TRBV12-3 or TRBV12-4 to TRBJ2-2; weak D call: TRBD1 (5 bases). Trimming removed 4 bases from V and 4 bases from J, with 7 bases in between. CDR3 length equals 13 residues. CDR3 sequence (DNA): TGTGCCAGCAGTTCAGGGTTCACCGGGGAGCTGTTTTTT. Translating gives CASSSGFTGELFF.

With regard to this clonotype: A read error is likely, as this CDR3 ends without the conserved phenylalanine or tryptophan. This sequence joins TRBV20-1 and TRBJ2-3; D is possibly TRBD1 or TRBD2 (5 bases each). CDR1 is DFQATT, CDR2 SNEGSKA, per germline (reference sequence). V lost 5 bases and J 10 bases, leaving 13 bases between the germline ends. The CDR3 is made up of 11 amino acids. CDR3 nucleotide sequence: TGCAGTGCTCAGTTGGGGGATCCGCAGTATTCT. Translating gives CSAQLGDPQYS.

A remark on this clonotype: A read error may account for a junction end that differs from germline. The gene calls are TRBV7-2 and TRBJ2-1, with D perhaps TRBD2 (5 bases). CDR3 length: 13 amino acids. Germline loops: CDR1 SGHTA, CDR2 FQGNSA. CDR3 loop: CASSGDGGYEQFF. CDR3 coding DNA: TGCGCCAGCAGTGGAGACGGAGGCTATGAGCAGTTCTTC. Supplemented by reference TRBV7-2 and TRBJ2-1, the full variable domain reads GAGVSQSPSNKVTEKGKDVELRCDPISGHTALYWYRQSLGQGLEFLIYFQGNSAPDKSGLPSDRFSAERTGGSVSTLTIQRTQQEDSAVYLCASSGDGGYEQFFGPGTRLTVL.

This clonotype was counted ten times or more. This chain uses TRBV5-1 with TRBJ1-1; unclear D gene. The CDR3 spans 13 residues. V was shortened by 3 bases and J by 4 bases, with 10 bases between the two germline ends. Germline V gene data show CDR1 as SGHRS and CDR2 as YFSETQ. CDR3 in DNA: TGCGCCAGCAGCTCGCCTGGAGGCACTGAAGCTTTCTTT. Amino acid sequence: CASSSPGGTEAFF.